This T cell receptor beta chain came from a study of technical replicates of blood from four donors. Profiled with immunoSEQ multiplex PCR; TCRdb holds only in-frame clones, not every one. The sample holds approximately 81,000 clones; roughly 95% are singletons and the top ten take 0.36%. V was trimmed by 0 bases and J by 0 bases, leaving 3 bases between them. This CDR3 is 14 amino acids long. Germline loops: CDR1 LNHNV, CDR2 YYDKDF (reference sequence). Sequenced sample: T cells isolated from PBMCs. J is TRBJ1-3 and V is TRBV15; D uncertain. This receptor was obtained from a human donor in good health. The CDR3 bases are TGTGCCACCAGCAGAGACAACTCTGGAAACACCATATATTTT. This translates into CATSRDNSGNTIYF.